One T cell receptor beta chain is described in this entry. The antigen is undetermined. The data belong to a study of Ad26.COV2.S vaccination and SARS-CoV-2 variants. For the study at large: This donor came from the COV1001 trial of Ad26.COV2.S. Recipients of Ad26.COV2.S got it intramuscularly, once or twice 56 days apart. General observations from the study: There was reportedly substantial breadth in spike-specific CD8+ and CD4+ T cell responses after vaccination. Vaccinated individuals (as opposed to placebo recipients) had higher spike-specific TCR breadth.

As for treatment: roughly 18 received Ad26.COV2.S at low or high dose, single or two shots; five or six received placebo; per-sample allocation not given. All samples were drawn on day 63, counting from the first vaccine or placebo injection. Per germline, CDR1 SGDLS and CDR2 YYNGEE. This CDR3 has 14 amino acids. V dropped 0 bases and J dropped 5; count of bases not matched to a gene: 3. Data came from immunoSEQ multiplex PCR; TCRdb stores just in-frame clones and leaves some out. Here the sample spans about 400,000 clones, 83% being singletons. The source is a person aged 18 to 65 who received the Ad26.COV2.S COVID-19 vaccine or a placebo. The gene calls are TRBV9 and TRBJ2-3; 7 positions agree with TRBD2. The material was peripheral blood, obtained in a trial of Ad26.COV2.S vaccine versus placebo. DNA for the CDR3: TGTGCCAGCAGCGTAGGCCTAGCGGAAGATACGCAGTATTTT. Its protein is CASSVGLAEDTQYF.